A single sample gave rise to the 10 T cell receptor beta chains below, sequenced in a study of T cell responses to AZD1222 COVID-19 vaccine. Clones were sequenced by immunoSEQ multiplex PCR, and TCRdb holds only the in-frame ones, with some missing. Here the sample spans about 140,000 clones, 92% being singletons. This specimen consisted of peripheral blood, obtained 28 days after the second AZD1222 dose. These receptors all come from an adult who received the AZD1222 COVID-19 vaccine.

The chain uses TRBV19 and TRBJ1-2, with a weak D call TRBD1 (5 bases). Between the trimmed V and J ends, which lost 1 base and 7 bases, there was a span of 16 bases. Germline CDR1 is LNHDA and CDR2 is SQIVND (reference sequence). The length of the CDR3 is 15 residues. The CDR3 is CASSIGGTDFRGYTF. In nucleotides, the CDR3 is TGTGCCAGTAGTATAGGTGGGACGGACTTTCGTGGCTACACCTTC.

The chain has TRBV7-8 and TRBJ1-3; 8 nucleotides line up with TRBD1. This CDR3 spans 16 amino acids. Germline values: CDR1 SGHVS, CDR2 FQNEAQ. V lost 0 bases and J lost 4; bases outside the gene matches: 5. The CDR3 reads CASSLASDRVGNTIYF. As DNA, the CDR3 is TGTGCCAGCAGCTTAGCCTCGGACAGGGTGGGAAACACCATATATTTT.

For the CDR3, the DNA is TGTGCCAGCAGCCAAGGGGCGGGAGACCCAGAGACCCAGTACTTC. It is translated as CASSQGAGDPETQYF. The V gene is TRBV3-1 (or the pseudogene TRBV3-2), the J gene TRBJ2-5; 7 nucleotides align to TRBD2. The germline V gene has CDR1 LGHDT and CDR2 YNNKEL (reference sequence). The CDR3 spans 15 residues. V was clipped by 1 base and J by 4 bases; unmatched bases: 6.

J is TRBJ1-2 and V is TRBV27; TRBD1 is a possible D gene (6 bases). Germline loops: CDR1 MNHEY, CDR2 SMNVEV (reference sequence). This CDR3 is built from 16 residues. The V end lost 0 bases, the J end lost 2 bases, and 13 bases lay between the germline ends. The CDR3 protein is CASSLSFGGLNYGYTF. The CDR3 DNA reads as TGTGCCAGCAGTTTATCTTTCGGGGGCTTGAACTATGGCTACACCTTC.

The V gene is TRBV4-2, the J gene TRBJ1-1, with D unclear. Germline lookup yields CDR1 LGHNA and CDR2 YNFKEQ. V lost 3 bases, J lost 4 bases, and 15 bases lay in between. The CDR3 consists of 15 residues. CDR3 region: CASSQGGNRGTEAFF. CDR3 sequence (DNA): TGTGCCAGCAGCCAGGGTGGGAACCGGGGCACTGAAGCTTTCTTT.

On this clone itself: This sample includes further DNA sequences coding for the same CDR3. V gene TRBV20-1 combines with J gene TRBJ1-1, with D unresolved. The CDR3 is made up of 11 amino acids. V gave up 0 bases and J gave up 1 base, with 0 bases separating them. Germline values: CDR1 DFQATT, CDR2 SNEGSKA (reference sequence). For the CDR3, the DNA is TGCAGTGCTAGAGAGAACACTGAAGCTTTCTTT. Its translation: CSARENTEAFF.

The V call is TRBV10-2, the J call TRBJ1-4; D remains unclear. The CDR3 loop spans 12 amino acids. Germline CDR1 reads WSHSY; CDR2 reads SAAADI. The V gene lost 6 bases and the J gene lost 5 bases, with 7 bases spanning the gap. CDR3: CASRNGNEKLFF. CDR3 bases: TGCGCCAGCAGGAATGGAAATGAAAAACTGTTTTTT.

In this sample, this clone turned up once. This chain uses TRBV2 with TRBJ1-6, with D perhaps TRBD1 (5 bases). Per the germline V gene, CDR1 is SNHLY and CDR2 is FYNNEI. CDR3 length: 14 residues. V lost 6 bases to trimming and J lost 10 bases, with 16 bases between them. The CDR3 is CASRIGGPPSPLHF. CDR3 sequence (DNA): TGTGCCAGCAGAATTGGGGGTCCCCCCTCACCCCTCCACTTT.

This clone was detected once. The chain has TRBV12-3 or TRBV12-4 and TRBJ1-1; D is undetermined. Deletions cut 6 bases from V and 0 bases from J, with 8 bases between. The CDR3 covers 13 residues. The CDR3 DNA sequence: TGTGCCAGCAGCCTGGACGTGAACACTGAAGCTTTCTTT. Translating it yields CASSLDVNTEAFF.

The rearrangement joins TRBV6-6 to TRBJ2-1; no clear D gene. V was cut by 7 bases and J by 9 bases, with 7 bases left in between. This CDR3 has 10 amino acids. Germline-derived CDR1 and CDR2 are MNHNY and SVGAGI (reference sequence). In nucleotides, the CDR3 is TGTGCCAGCATGGCCAGTGAGCAGTTCTTC. It encodes CASMASEQFF.